The 26 T cell receptor beta chains reported below all come from one sample, sequenced in a study of human T cells and chemical hapten exposure. Indicated time point: patch test 1, 2 weeks after DPC sensitization. Sample treatment: therapeutic diphenylcyclopropenone sensitization with weekly scalp DPC. Each CDR3 protein is one row after TCRdb ran MiXCR on the RACE reads. The sample carries 150,000 to 200,000 distinct CDR3 sequences, more than 14% recorded once. The sample consisted of whole blood, taken in connection with sensitization to the hapten diphenylcyclopropenone (DPC). The origin of the receptors is a woman aged 25-40 years with alopecia areata. Some clones in this sample may be carry-over from other donors' samples.

Only a few counts were recorded for this clonotype. CDR3 amino acids: CASSLGTGGAEPQHF. DNA of the CDR3: TGTGCCAGCAGCCTAGGGACAGGGGGGGCCGAGCCCCAGCATTTT. The genes are TRBV12-3 or TRBV12-4 and TRBJ1-5; TRBD1 matches at 11 bases. This CDR3 contains 15 residues. The V gene end was trimmed by 6 bases and the J gene end by 8 bases; junction bases not matched to a gene: 9.

The rearrangement links TRBV13 to TRBJ2-3; D is unclear. Germline CDR1 reads PRHDT; CDR2 reads FYEKMQ (reference sequence). Deletions cut 4 bases from V and 2 bases from J, with 7 bases between. This CDR3 comprises 13 residues. The CDR3 protein is CASSSWTTDTQYF. The CDR3 DNA follows: TGTGCCAGCAGCTCGTGGACCACAGATACGCAGTATTTT.

In its sample, this clonotype was seen a few times. It is unclear where the CDR3 begins or ends on the DNA, so no DNA is shown, and the CDR3 is as TCRdb lists it. V and J are TRBV7-5 and TRBJ2-5; TRBD1 is taken as the D call from the table, unchecked against the DNA. TRBV7-5 has pseudogene status. The CDR3 has 20 residues if both end residues are counted. The CDR3 loop reads CISVSEAYHGTDRNQETQYF.

This clonotype was seen more than once but under ten times. The genes are TRBV28 and TRBJ2-7; D remains ambiguous. The CDR3 loop spans 11 amino acids. Germline-derived CDR1 and CDR2 are MDHEN and SYDVKM. Trimming stripped 6 bases from V and 9 bases from J, with 12 bases between. The chain's CDR3 is CASSKGKAQYF. The CDR3 DNA reads TGTGCCAGCAGCAAGGGTAAGGCGCAGTACTTC. Using reference TRBV28 and TRBJ2-7 for the parts outside the CDR3, the full variable domain is DVKVTQSSRYLVKRTGEKVFLECVQDMDHENMFWYRQDPGLGLRLIYFSYDVKMKEKGDIPEGYSVSREKKERFSLILESASTNQTSMYLCASSKGKAQYFGPGTRLTVT.

This clonotype was seen a handful of times. The CDR3 loop reads CASSYTGQPQETQYF. DNA of the CDR3: TGTGCCAGCAGTTACACGGGACAACCCCAAGAGACCCAGTACTTC. The chain couples TRBV27 to TRBJ2-5; tentative D call: TRBD1 (6 bases). Trimming removed 4 bases from V and 1 base from J, with 13 bases in between. The germline V gene has CDR1 MNHEY and CDR2 SMNVEV (reference sequence). The CDR3 has 15 amino acids.

The J gene is TRBJ1-1, the V gene TRBV3-1; D gene uncertain. The CDR3 runs to 13 residues. Trimming took 1 base from V and 6 from J, leaving 9 bases between them. Germline CDR1 and CDR2: LGHDT and YNNKEL (reference sequence). This CDR3 is CASSQGVVAEAFF. In DNA, the CDR3 is TGTGCCAGCAGCCAAGGGGTTGTAGCTGAAGCTTTCTTT.

The V gene is TRBV25-1, the J gene TRBJ2-7; D may be TRBD1 or TRBD2 (6 bases each). Between the trimmed V and J ends, which lost 4 bases and 5 bases, there was a span of 18 bases. The CDR3 has 15 residues. Germline values: CDR1 MGHDK, CDR2 SYGVNS. The CDR3 here is CASSGGELGGHEQYF. In DNA, the CDR3 is TGTGCCAGCAGTGGAGGGGAGCTGGGGGGCCACGAGCAGTACTTC.

This clonotype was counted many times. The chain uses TRBV12-3 or TRBV12-4 and TRBJ2-1, with 8 bases lining up with TRBD2. After removal of 5 bases from V and 6 bases from J, the junction contained 21 bases not matched to a gene. This CDR3 has 19 amino acids. The CDR3 bases are TGTGCCAGCAGTCCGCAGCTTGTTAATTTCAGTAGCGGGATCAATGAGCAGTTCTTC. Translated, it gives CASSPQLVNFSSGINEQFF.

This clonotype has only a few counts. J is TRBJ2-3 and V is TRBV6-2 or TRBV6-3, with 10 bases fitting TRBD2. Germline V gives CDR1 MNHEY, CDR2 SVGEGT. Germline trimming cut 6 bases from V and 4 bases from J; bases unmatched to any gene: 10. This CDR3 region has 16 residues. Here the CDR3 reads CASREPSGSLPDTQYF. The CDR3 DNA reads TGTGCCAGCAGGGAACCTAGCGGGAGTCTCCCAGATACGCAGTATTTT.

This chain connects TRBV20-1 to TRBJ1-1, with 8 bases fitting TRBD1. This CDR3 is 13 amino acids long. Unmatched junction bases numbered 5, after V lost 5 bases and J lost 3 bases. Germline V CDR1 and CDR2: DFQATT, SNEGSKA (reference sequence). CDR3 loop: CSAGGQGDTEAFF. The DNA of the CDR3 is TGCAGTGCTGGAGGACAGGGTGACACTGAAGCTTTCTTT.

On this clonotype itself: Germline and junction disagree at one end, which may indicate a read error. This CDR3 reads CASGQAKGGRGYNEQFF. The CDR3 coding sequence is TGCGCCAGCGGCCAGGCAAAGGGCGGGAGGGGATACAATGAGCAGTTCTTC. This chain links TRBV4-1 with TRBJ2-1; 9 bases align to TRBD2. Germline V lookup: CDR1 MGHRA, CDR2 YSYEKL. The CDR3 spans 17 residues.

This clonotype was recorded a few times. This chain's CDR3 is CATKTGGADGYTF. As DNA, the CDR3 is TGTGCCACCAAGACAGGGGGCGCGGATGGCTACACCTTC. The chain employs TRBV28 and TRBJ1-2; the match to TRBD1 covers 10 bases. Germline V gene data show CDR1 as MDHEN and CDR2 as SYDVKM. With 10 bases clipped from V and 6 bases from J, the junction kept 8 bases outside the gene matches. This CDR3 has 13 amino acids.

There are many counts of this clonotype. The rearrangement joins TRBV30 to TRBJ1-5, with a possible D match to TRBD1 (5 bases). The CDR3 has 13 residues. CDR1 GTSNPN and CDR2 SVGIG come from the germline V gene (reference sequence). Trimming removed 1 base at V and 4 bases at J, with 8 bases between. CDR3 in amino acids: CAWSGRANQPQHF. In nucleotides, the CDR3 is TGTGCCTGGAGTGGCAGGGCAAATCAGCCCCAGCATTTT.

The J gene is TRBJ1-5, the V gene TRBV6-2 or TRBV6-3; D call uncertain. The CDR3 contains 11 residues. Trimming removed 8 bases from V and 6 bases from J, with 8 bases in between. Looked up from germline, CDR1 is MNHEY and CDR2 is SVGEGT. CDR3 loop: CASGWGQPQHF. Written as DNA, the CDR3 is TGTGCCAGCGGCTGGGGTCAGCCCCAGCATTTT.

The chain combines TRBV11-2 with TRBJ2-5; TRBD2 might be the D (6 bases). There are 17 residues in the CDR3. V lost 3 bases, J lost 2 bases, and 19 bases lay in between. Germline lookup yields CDR1 SGHAT and CDR2 FQNNGV. CDR3 sequence reads: CASSFYGSGTLQETQYF. The CDR3 bases are TGTGCCAGCAGCTTTTATGGCTCCGGGACTTTACAAGAGACCCAGTACTTC.

The chain uses TRBV28 and TRBJ2-7, with TRBD2 identical over 14 bases. The CDR3 consists of 16 residues. Germline trimming cut 0 bases from V and 6 bases from J; bases unmatched to any gene: 4. Germline values: CDR1 MDHEN, CDR2 SYDVKM. In DNA, the CDR3 is TGTGCCAGCAGTTTATGGCCCGGACTAGCGGGAGGCGAGCAGTACTTC. Protein: CASSLWPGLAGGEQYF.

This clonotype was detected a few times. This chain uses TRBV5-1 with TRBJ2-5; 10 nucleotides agree with TRBD1. Trimming at V came to 3 bases and at J to 2 bases, leaving 7 bases not matched to a gene. This CDR3 comprises 16 residues. Looked up from germline, CDR1 is SGHRS and CDR2 is YFSETQ. CDR3 coding DNA: TGCGCCAGCAGCTCGGACAGGGGGAGATCACAAGAGACCCAGTACTTC. As protein: CASSSDRGRSQETQYF.

CDR3 DNA sequence: TGCAGCGGGGGGGGACTAGTGTCCAATGAGCAGTTCTTC. Its protein product is CSGGGLVSNEQFF. This chain links TRBV29-1 with TRBJ2-1; TRBD2 agrees at 8 bases. The CDR3 runs to 13 residues. The ends lost 7 bases at V and 6 bases at J; junction bases unmatched: 8. Germline CDR1 is SQVTM and CDR2 is ANQGSEA.

Only a few counts were recorded for this clonotype. V usage is TRBV18 and J usage is TRBJ1-3; D gene unclear. The CDR3 extends over 16 amino acids. V gave up 3 bases and J gave up 0 bases, with 12 bases separating them. CDR1 KGHSH and CDR2 LQKENI come from the germline V gene. CDR3 bases: TGTGCCAGCTCACCTGGGATGAGGCTCTCTGGAAACACCATATATTTT. Its protein is CASSPGMRLSGNTIYF. The full variable domain, rest sourced from reference TRBV18 and TRBJ1-3, is NAGVMQNPRHLVRRRGQEARLRCSPMKGHSHVYWYRQLPEEGLKFMVYLQKENIIDESGMPKERFSAEFPKEGPSILRIQQVVRGDSAAYFCASSPGMRLSGNTIYFGEGSWLTVV.

This clonotype has at least ten counts. The chain employs TRBV7-9 and TRBJ1-6; D unresolved. The germline V and J ends were trimmed by 5 bases and 10 bases, with 18 bases remaining between them. The germline gives CDR1 SEHNR, CDR2 FQNEAQ (reference sequence). This CDR3 region has 15 residues. The CDR3: CASSQVAGSGSPLHF. The CDR3 DNA sequence: TGTGCCAGCAGCCAAGTGGCAGGTTCGGGGTCACCCCTCCACTTT.

A few counts support this clonotype. The chain couples TRBV5-8 to TRBJ2-1; perhaps TRBD2 as D (5 bases). The V gene's germline CDR1 is SGHTS and CDR2 YDEGEE. V lost 0 bases and J lost 8, with 12 bases in between. The length of the CDR3 is 14 residues. CDR3 DNA sequence: TGTGCCAGCAGCTTGGCGATTCAGGAGGATGAGCAGTTCTTC. As protein: CASSLAIQEDEQFF.

This chain connects TRBV2 to TRBJ2-1; 11 bases match TRBD2. V was clipped by 7 bases and J by 7 bases; unmatched bases: 3. Per germline, CDR1 SNHLY and CDR2 FYNNEI. This CDR3 is 13 amino acids long. The CDR3 is CASTGLAANEQFF. The CDR3 DNA sequence: TGTGCCAGCACGGGACTAGCGGCTAATGAGCAGTTCTTC. Using reference TRBV2 and TRBJ2-1 for the parts outside the CDR3, the full variable domain is EPEVTQTPSHQVTQMGQEVILRCVPISNHLYFYWYRQILGQKVEFLVSFYNNEISEKSEIFDDQFSVERPDGSNFTLKIRSTKLEDSAMYFCASTGLAANEQFFGPGTRLTVL.

This clonotype has a count of ten or more. J is TRBJ2-1 and V is TRBV7-6; weak D call: TRBD1 (7 bases). The CDR3 sequence is 15 residues long. Trimming shortened V by 0 bases and J by 9 bases, and 15 bases separated the two germline ends. Germline V CDR1 and CDR2: SGHVS, FNYEAQ. CDR3 coding DNA: TGTGCCAGCAGCTTAGCACAAACCCAGGGGGGTGAGCAGTTCTTC. Residues: CASSLAQTQGGEQFF.

This clonotype was seen at least ten times. The chain is built from TRBV7-2 and TRBJ1-2; the D is unclear. Germline V gene data show CDR1 as SGHTA and CDR2 as FQGNSA. V was cut by 4 bases and J by 4 bases, with 13 bases left in between. CDR3 size: 14 residues. Here the CDR3 DNA reads TGTGCCAGCAGCTCTCGGACTGCCCTCTATGGCTACACCTTC. Its translation is CASSSRTALYGYTF.

This clonotype has ten or more counts. This chain links TRBV7-2 with TRBJ2-1; 8 bases match TRBD2. Germline V lookup: CDR1 SGHTA, CDR2 FQGNSA. V dropped 2 bases and J dropped 8; count of bases not matched to a gene: 2. The CDR3 consists of 13 residues. This chain's CDR3 is CASSLSGSYEQFF. The CDR3 DNA is TGTGCCAGCAGCTTAAGCGGGAGCTATGAGCAGTTCTTC.

The J gene is TRBJ2-3, the V gene TRBV12-3 or TRBV12-4; 7 bases fit TRBD1. CDR3 length equals 12 residues. V shed 6 bases and J 7 bases; nucleotides not matched to a gene: 4. This CDR3 reads CASSLGQNTQYF. The CDR3 DNA sequence: TGTGCCAGCAGCCTGGGACAGAATACGCAGTATTTT.